This TCR beta chain was sequenced in a study of vaccination effects on CD4 cells after COVID-19. This clone appeared once. Its antigen remains unknown. Assay: immunoSEQ multiplex PCR; the TCRdb copy retains only in-frame clones and omits some. This table holds under 25,000 clones, approximately 77% found once. Germline CDR1 SGHRS, CDR2 YFSETQ. The CDR3 sequence is 12 residues long. Trimming took 0 bases from V and 2 from J, leaving 2 bases between them. Expansion of antigen-specific CD4+ T cells with viral peptide pools was carried out by the ViraFEST assay before sequencing. An approximately nine-day culture period preceded the isolation of CD4+ T cells. Among the vaccine recipients, none had a prior SARS-CoV-2 infection, and nucleocapsid antibodies were negative. Both day 3 and day 7 saw half the medium replaced with IL-2 medium.

The origin of this receptor is a human donor who received a COVID-19 vaccine. The specimen was CD4+ T cells from PBMCs cultured with HCoV-NL63 spike peptides, collected before COVID-19 vaccination. The chain employs TRBV5-1 and TRBJ2-5; no clear D. For the CDR3, the DNA is TGCGCCAGCAGCTTGGGGCAAGAGACCCAGTACTTC. Its translation is CASSLGQETQYF.